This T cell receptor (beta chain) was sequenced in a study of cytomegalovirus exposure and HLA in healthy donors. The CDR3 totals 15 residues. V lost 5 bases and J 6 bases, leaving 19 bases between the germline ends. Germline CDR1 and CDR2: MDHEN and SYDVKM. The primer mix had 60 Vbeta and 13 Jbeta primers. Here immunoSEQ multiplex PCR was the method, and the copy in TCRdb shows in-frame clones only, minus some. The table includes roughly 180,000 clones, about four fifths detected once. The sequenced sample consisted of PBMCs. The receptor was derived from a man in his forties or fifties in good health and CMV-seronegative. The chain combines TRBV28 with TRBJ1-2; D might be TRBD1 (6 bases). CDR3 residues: CASSPPKQGEHGYTF. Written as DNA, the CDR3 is TGTGCCAGCAGTCCCCCGAAACAGGGAGAACATGGCTACACCTTC.